The present T cell receptor beta chain was sequenced within a study of T cells in Graves' hyperthyroidism and ophthalmopathy. Using RNA transcripts as the source, TCR beta CDR3 regions were amplified. HTBI primers were employed in a first-round RT-PCR of the TCR CDR3. Each CDR3 protein gets one entry after TCRdb re-called the multiplex PCR reads with MiXCR. The sample records a few hundred thousand distinct CDR3 sequences, less than 25% being singletons. General study findings and limits: Stable hyperthyroidism and ophthalmopathy were separated using 13 V-J signatures.

Germline CDR1 SGHAT, CDR2 FQNNGV. Trimming removed 5 bases from V and 4 bases from J; junction bases left unmatched: 7. This CDR3 comprises 14 residues. In this sample, this clonotype turned up many times. The antigen is not known. This chain connects TRBV11-2 to TRBJ1-1; 7 bases agree with TRBD1. The source material was blood. The TCR was taken from a man younger than 30 with Graves' hyperthyroidism. For the CDR3, the DNA is TGTGCCAGCAGCCGTACAGGGGCAGGCACTGAAGCTTTCTTT. Its translation: CASSRTGAGTEAFF.